This T cell receptor (beta chain) was captured by sequencing in a study of lymphopenia after photon versus proton radiotherapy. Study-level findings and limits: Photon-treated patients lost naive T cells and TCR diversity; proton-treated stayed stable. Survival link was tested only in deceased patients; proton benefit remains a possibility. After the lymphocyte nadir, photon-treated repertoires showed oligoclonal expansion, especially of CD8+ Temra cells.

Repertoires were generated with immunoSEQ multiplex PCR, while TCRdb's copy carries only in-frame clones and drops some. The sample consists of 68,000 or so clones, just over 90% of them appearing once. Note on this clone: Its target is not known.

Sequences were derived from peripheral blood, sampled from a patient treated with photon-based radiotherapy. The TCR sequence derives from a woman between 65 and 79 years old with pancreatic cancer.

The CDR3 DNA sequence: TGTGCCAGCAGCTTAGGAGGGGAAAACACTGAAGCTTTCTTT. Its protein is CASSLGGENTEAFF. The chain combines TRBV7-8 with TRBJ1-1; weak D call: TRBD1 (5 bases). V was pared by 1 base and J by 2 bases, with 8 bases between. Germline loops: CDR1 SGHVS, CDR2 FQNEAQ. The CDR3 spans 14 residues. Full variable domain (rest looked up from reference TRBV7-8 and TRBJ1-1): GAGVSQSPRYKVAKRGQDVALRCDPISGHVSLFWYQQALGQGPEFLTYFQNEAQLDKSGLPSDRFFAERPEGSVSTLKIQRTQQEDSAVYLCASSLGGENTEAFFGQGTRLTVV.